The 19 T cell receptor beta chains given below trace back to one sample, sequenced in a study of T cells in Graves' hyperthyroidism and ophthalmopathy. What was amplified from RNA transcripts were TCR beta CDR3 regions. RT-PCR in the first round (using the HTBI primer set) targeted the TCR CDR3. TCRdb used MiXCR to reprocess the multiplex PCR reads, holding one entry per CDR3 protein. This table has some 650,000 distinct CDR3 sequences, roughly 15% appearing once. The sequenced sample consisted of blood. All receptors come from a woman aged 35 to 49 with Graves' ophthalmopathy.

V and J are TRBV30 and TRBJ1-2, with TRBD1 as a possible D gene (6 bases). Germline-derived CDR1 and CDR2 are GTSNPN and SVGIG (reference sequence). The CDR3 spans 16 residues. The V end was cut by 4 bases, the J end by 4 bases, with 22 bases between. The CDR3 region is CAWTHHSVGGLYGYTF. In DNA, the CDR3 is TGTGCCTGGACCCATCACTCGGTGGGGGGCCTCTATGGCTACACCTTC.

This sequence joins TRBV6-2 or TRBV6-3 and TRBJ1-1; 9 nucleotides agree with TRBD1. Per the germline V gene, CDR1 is MNHEY and CDR2 is SVGEGT. The CDR3 has 15 amino acids. The junction had 8 bases not matched to a gene; V was cut back by 4 bases and J by 5 bases. This CDR3 reads CASSFGDRDATEAFF. The CDR3 DNA reads TGTGCCAGCAGTTTTGGGGACAGGGACGCTACTGAAGCTTTCTTT.

Many counts were recorded for this clonotype. The chain is built from TRBV18 and TRBJ2-7; TRBD2 matches at 7 bases. Germline V gene lookup returns CDR1 KGHSH and CDR2 LQKENI. This CDR3 spans 13 amino acids. V lost 2 bases and J lost 6; bases outside the gene matches: 4. CDR3 region: CASSPSGGGEQYF. As DNA, the CDR3 is TGTGCCAGCTCACCATCGGGAGGTGGCGAGCAGTACTTC.

This clonotype was recorded at least ten times. The genes are TRBV30 and TRBJ2-3, with TRBD2 identical over 14 bases. CDR1 is GTSNPN, CDR2 SVGIG, per germline (reference sequence). With 6 bases clipped from V and 4 bases from J, the junction kept 6 bases outside the gene matches. There are 15 residues in the CDR3. CDR3 DNA: TGTGCCTGCCAGACTAGCGGGAGGGCGGCAGATACGCAGTATTTT. Its protein is CACQTSGRAADTQYF. The variable domain in full, with the rest retrieved from reference TRBV30 and TRBJ2-3, is SQTIHQWPATLVQPVGSPLSLECTVEGTSNPNLYWYRQAAGRGLQLLFYSVGIGQISSEVPQNLSASRPQDRQFILSSKKLLLSDSGFYLCACQTSGRAADTQYFGPGTRLTVL.

This clonotype was counted ten times or more. This rearrangement joins TRBV20-1 to TRBJ2-3; TRBD2 matches 11 bases. V lost 5 bases and J lost 0; bases outside the gene matches: 1. The germline gives CDR1 DFQATT, CDR2 SNEGSKA (reference sequence). This CDR3 has 14 residues. CDR3 sequence reads: CSARLAGSTDTQYF. In DNA, the CDR3 is TGCAGTGCTCGACTAGCGGGAAGCACAGATACGCAGTATTTT.

The gene calls are TRBV6-1 and TRBJ2-4; tentative D call: TRBD1 (5 bases). This CDR3 has 16 residues. V was cut by 3 bases and J by 0 bases, with 12 bases left in between. Germline V gene sequence: CDR1 MNHNS, CDR2 SASEGT. The CDR3 region is CASSEQGALAKNIQYF. CDR3 sequence (DNA): TGTGCCAGCAGTGAGCAGGGCGCCCTAGCCAAAAACATTCAGTACTTC.

This clonotype was observed a handful of times. For the CDR3, the DNA is TGTGCCAGCAGCTTACTAGGGCTCCCGAACACTGAAGCTTTCTTT. This gives the protein CASSLLGLPNTEAFF. V gene TRBV7-3 combines with J gene TRBJ1-1; D is ambiguous. V dropped 2 bases and J dropped 1 base, with 11 bases sitting between them. Germline V gives CDR1 SGHTA, CDR2 FQGTGA. There are 15 residues in the CDR3.

Only a few counts were recorded for this clonotype. V usage is TRBV24-1 and J usage is TRBJ2-1, with 14 bases lining up with TRBD2. CDR3 length: 17 residues. With 4 bases clipped from V and 4 bases from J, the junction kept 5 bases outside the gene matches. Germline lookup yields CDR1 KGHDR and CDR2 SFDVKD. CDR3 residues: CATSDLGLAGAYNEQFF. CDR3 DNA: TGTGCCACCAGTGACCTGGGACTAGCGGGGGCGTACAATGAGCAGTTCTTC.

This clonotype has ten or more counts. This rearrangement joins TRBV5-1 to TRBJ1-2, with D unresolved. V lost 4 bases and J lost 4, with 14 bases in between. Germline loops: CDR1 SGHRS, CDR2 YFSETQ. CDR3 length: 14 residues. The CDR3 spells CASSLGDPTYGYTF. CDR3 nucleotides: TGCGCCAGCAGCCTGGGCGATCCCACCTATGGCTACACCTTC.

J is TRBJ1-4 and V is TRBV14, with D possibly being TRBD1 (6 bases). The germline V and J ends were trimmed by 4 bases and 8 bases, with 14 bases remaining between them. The CDR3 covers 14 residues. Germline values: CDR1 SGHDN, CDR2 FVKESK. This chain's CDR3 is CASSRPGDGEKLFF. CDR3 in DNA: TGTGCCAGCAGCCGGCCAGGGGACGGGGAAAAACTGTTTTTT.

This clonotype was picked up a small number of times. The CDR3 loop is CASTSGQGVSYTF. CDR3 in DNA: TGTGCCAGCACCTCCGGGCAGGGGGTAAGCTACACCTTC. The chain combines TRBV2 with TRBJ1-2, with 7 bases identical to TRBD1. This CDR3 has 13 amino acids. With 7 bases clipped from V and 9 bases from J, the junction kept 11 bases outside the gene matches. CDR1 and CDR2 from the germline V gene are SNHLY and FYNNEI.

This clonotype occurred once. This clone may be a read error of a much larger clone one base away. The rearrangement uses TRBV6-2 or TRBV6-3 and TRBJ2-7, with D perhaps TRBD2 (6 bases). The germline gives CDR1 MNHEY, CDR2 SVGEGT. The CDR3 extends over 13 amino acids. Trimming stripped 7 bases from V and 0 bases from J, with 10 bases between. The DNA of the CDR3 is TGTGCCAGCACCCCGGGAGACTCCTACGAGCAGTACTTC. It encodes CASTPGDSYEQYF.

The chain is built from TRBV10-3 and TRBJ2-5, with D tentatively TRBD2 (7 bases). Trimming left V 7 bases short and J 5 bases short, with 17 bases between. Germline-derived CDR1 and CDR2 are ENHRY and SYGVKD. The CDR3 contains 14 residues. CDR3 DNA sequence: TGTGCCATCAAGAGGGGGGGAAATGGCGAGACCCAGTACTTC. This gives the protein CAIKRGGNGETQYF.

The CDR3 is CASSWPGTDTQYF. CDR3 nucleotides: TGTGCCAGCAGCTGGCCAGGCACAGATACGCAGTATTTT. J is TRBJ2-3 and V is TRBV11-2, with D unclear. V dropped 4 bases and J dropped 1 base, with 6 bases sitting between them. The CDR3 runs to 13 residues. The germline gives CDR1 SGHAT, CDR2 FQNNGV.

Notes on this clonotype: Being one base from a much bigger clone, this may be a read error. The chain employs TRBV5-1 and TRBJ1-1; D gene unclear. The CDR3 contains 15 residues. Germline V lookup: CDR1 SGHRS, CDR2 YFSETQ. V was pared by 2 bases and J by 5 bases, with 16 bases between. The DNA of the CDR3 is TGCGCCAGCAGCTTTGCAGGTCCGGGAGGGACTGAAGCTTTCTTT. It is translated as CASSFAGPGGTEAFF.

This clonotype was detected only a few times. This chain uses TRBV7-8 with TRBJ2-5; 9 bases fit TRBD2. Unmatched junction bases numbered 16, after V lost 3 bases and J lost 5 bases. Per germline, CDR1 SGHVS and CDR2 FQNEAQ. This CDR3 is 18 amino acids long. CDR3: CASSFGNLGGRAAETQYF. The DNA of the CDR3 is TGTGCCAGCAGCTTTGGGAATCTGGGCGGGAGGGCCGCGGAGACCCAGTACTTC.

The sample holds a few counts of this clonotype. Since a much larger clone is just one base distant, this may be a read error. The V call is TRBV2, the J call TRBJ2-1, with a weak D call TRBD2 (5 bases). The CDR3 covers 13 residues. V shed 4 bases and J shed 8 bases, with 12 bases lying between them. The germline gives CDR1 SNHLY, CDR2 FYNNEI. In nucleotides, the CDR3 is TGTGCCAGCAGTGGAGGTCCGAGGGATGAGCAGTTCTTC. Protein product: CASSGGPRDEQFF.

The sample holds many counts of this clonotype. The rearrangement joins TRBV12-3 or TRBV12-4 to TRBJ2-3; a weak D match, TRBD2 (6 bases). CDR3 length equals 15 residues. V was trimmed by 4 bases and J by 2 bases, leaving 13 bases between them. CDR3 loop: CASSSRLGPTDTQYF. The CDR3 DNA reads TGTGCCAGCAGTTCCCGACTAGGCCCCACAGATACGCAGTATTTT.

There are a few counts of this clonotype. The chain uses TRBV27 and TRBJ2-5, with TRBD2 identical over 7 bases. Germline assignment: CDR1 MNHEY and CDR2 SMNVEV (reference sequence). The CDR3 loop spans 15 amino acids. Germline trimming cut 3 bases from V and 1 base from J; bases unmatched to any gene: 5. DNA for the CDR3: TGTGCCAGCAGTTTGCATTCGGGAGGCCAAGAGACCCAGTACTTC. It translates to CASSLHSGGQETQYF.